This T cell receptor beta chain was recorded in a study of blood T cells in healthy people across ages. About the research overall: About one barcoded beta molecule per two T cells was the capture yield of template switching. Study conclusions and caveats: PBMCs that were unsorted prevented a conclusive naive versus antigen-experienced comparison.

A second PCR, run for about 6 to 11 cycles, used a sample-barcoded 5' primer plus a J-beta primer mix. One entry per CDR3 protein results from TCRdb running MiXCR on the 5' RACE reads. The table lists approximately 490,000 distinct CDR3 sequences, less than 25% of them singletons. The V gene's germline CDR1 is SGHAT and CDR2 FQNNGV. V was shortened by 4 bases and J by 6 bases, with 13 bases between the two germline ends. The CDR3 loop spans 14 amino acids. Comment on this clonotype: As yet, its antigen is unknown.

The same data also contributed to another study, on T cells of mothers and their children.

The receptor was isolated from a boy younger than 18 in good health. This chain connects TRBV11-2 to TRBJ2-4, with D tentatively TRBD1 (6 bases). What was sequenced was blood. CDR3 coding DNA: TGTGCCAGCAGCTCAAGCAGGGGTAGAAACATTCAGTACTTC. This sequence encodes CASSSSRGRNIQYF.